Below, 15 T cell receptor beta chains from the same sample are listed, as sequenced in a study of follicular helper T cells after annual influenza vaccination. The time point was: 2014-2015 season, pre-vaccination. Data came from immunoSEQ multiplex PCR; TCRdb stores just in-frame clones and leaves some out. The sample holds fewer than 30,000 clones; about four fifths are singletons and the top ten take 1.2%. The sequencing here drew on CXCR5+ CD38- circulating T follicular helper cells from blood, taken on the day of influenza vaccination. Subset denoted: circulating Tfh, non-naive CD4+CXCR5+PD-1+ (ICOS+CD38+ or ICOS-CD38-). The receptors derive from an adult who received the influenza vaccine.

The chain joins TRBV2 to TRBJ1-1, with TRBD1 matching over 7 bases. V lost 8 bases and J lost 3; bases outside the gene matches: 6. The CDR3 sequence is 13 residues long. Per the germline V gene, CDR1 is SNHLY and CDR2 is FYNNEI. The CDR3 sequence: CASLQGRYTEAFF. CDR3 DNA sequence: TGTGCCAGCCTACAGGGGCGGTACACTGAAGCTTTCTTT.

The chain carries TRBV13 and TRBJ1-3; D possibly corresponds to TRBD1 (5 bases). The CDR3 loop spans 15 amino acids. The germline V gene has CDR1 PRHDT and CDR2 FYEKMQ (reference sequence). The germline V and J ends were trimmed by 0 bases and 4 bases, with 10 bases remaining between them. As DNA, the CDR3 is TGTGCCAGCAGCTTAGGGCGGGGCTCCGGAAACACCATATATTTT. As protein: CASSLGRGSGNTIYF.

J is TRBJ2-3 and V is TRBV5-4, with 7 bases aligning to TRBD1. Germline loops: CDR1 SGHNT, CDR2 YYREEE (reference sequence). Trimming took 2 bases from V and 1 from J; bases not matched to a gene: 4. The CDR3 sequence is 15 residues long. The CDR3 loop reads CASSFDRVGTDTQYF. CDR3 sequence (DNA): TGTGCCAGCAGCTTTGACAGGGTCGGCACAGATACGCAGTATTTT. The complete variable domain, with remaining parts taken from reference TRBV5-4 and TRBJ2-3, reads ETGVTQSPTHLIKTRGQQVTLRCSSQSGHNTVSWYQQALGQGPQFIFQYYREEENGRGNFPPRFSGLQFPNYSSELNVNALELDDSALYLCASSFDRVGTDTQYFGPGTRLTVL.

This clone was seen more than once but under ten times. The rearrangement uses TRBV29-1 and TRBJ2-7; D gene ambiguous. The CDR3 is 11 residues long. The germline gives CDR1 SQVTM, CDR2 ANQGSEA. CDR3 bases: TGCAACGAGGAGACGGCATACGAGCAGTACTTC. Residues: CNEETAYEQYF.

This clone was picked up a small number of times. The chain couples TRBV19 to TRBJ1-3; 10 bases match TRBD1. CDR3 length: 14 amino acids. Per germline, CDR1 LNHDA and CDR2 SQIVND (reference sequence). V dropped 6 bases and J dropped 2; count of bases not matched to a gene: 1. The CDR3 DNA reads TGTGCCAGTAGAGGGACAGGGGCTGGAAACACCATATATTTT. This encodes CASRGTGAGNTIYF.

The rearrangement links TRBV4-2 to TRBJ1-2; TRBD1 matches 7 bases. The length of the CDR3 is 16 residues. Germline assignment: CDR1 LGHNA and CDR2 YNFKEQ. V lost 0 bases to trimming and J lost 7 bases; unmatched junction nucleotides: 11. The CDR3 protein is CASSQETVTGVGGYTF. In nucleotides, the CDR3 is TGTGCCAGCAGCCAAGAGACAGTTACAGGGGTGGGTGGCTACACCTTC.

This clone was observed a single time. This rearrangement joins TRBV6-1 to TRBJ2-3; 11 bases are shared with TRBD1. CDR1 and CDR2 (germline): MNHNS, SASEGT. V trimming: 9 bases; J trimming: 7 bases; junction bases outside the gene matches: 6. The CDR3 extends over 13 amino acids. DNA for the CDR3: TGTGCCAGTCGAGGACAGGGGGCAAATACGCAGTATTTT. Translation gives CASRGQGANTQYF.

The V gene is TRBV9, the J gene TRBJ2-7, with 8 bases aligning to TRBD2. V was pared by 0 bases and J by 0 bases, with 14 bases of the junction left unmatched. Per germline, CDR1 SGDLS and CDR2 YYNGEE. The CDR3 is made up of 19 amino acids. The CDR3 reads CASSVGPPSGPVSSYEQYF. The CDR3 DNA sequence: TGTGCCAGCAGCGTAGGACCCCCTAGCGGGCCTGTGAGCTCCTACGAGCAGTACTTC. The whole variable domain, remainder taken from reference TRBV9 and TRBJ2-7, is DSGVTQTPKHLITATGQRVTLRCSPRSGDLSVYWYQQSLDQGLQFLIQYYNGEERAKGNILERFSAQQFPDLHSELNLSSLELGDSALYFCASSVGPPSGPVSSYEQYFGPGTRLTVT.

The DNA for the CDR3 is TGTGCCAGCAGTGAAGCTGGTCAGGGCTCGTACTATGGCTACACCTTC. Its translation: CASSEAGQGSYYGYTF. This chain links TRBV6-1 with TRBJ1-2; tentative D call: TRBD1 (5 bases). This CDR3 region has 16 residues. CDR1 and CDR2 (germline): MNHNS, SASEGT. V shed 0 bases and J shed 3 bases, with 14 bases lying between them.

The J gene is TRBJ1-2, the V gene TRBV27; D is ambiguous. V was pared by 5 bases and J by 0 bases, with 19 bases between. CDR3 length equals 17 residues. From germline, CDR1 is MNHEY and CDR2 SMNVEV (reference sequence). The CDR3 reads CASSPRTDPTTNYGYTF. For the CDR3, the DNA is TGTGCCAGCAGTCCCCGAACAGATCCGACTACTAACTATGGCTACACCTTC.

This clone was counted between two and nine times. The CDR3 reads CASSLETRANTGELFF. The CDR3 region has the DNA TGTGCCAGCAGCTTAGAGACTCGCGCGAACACCGGGGAGCTGTTTTTT. This rearrangement joins TRBV11-1 to TRBJ2-2; D is undetermined. V lost 1 base to trimming and J lost 0 bases, with 9 bases between them. This CDR3 has 16 amino acids. CDR1 SGHAT and CDR2 FQDESV come from the germline V gene (reference sequence). The full variable domain, in which reference TRBV11-1 and TRBJ2-2 provide the parts outside the CDR3, is EAEVAQSPRYKITEKSQAVAFWCDPISGHATLYWYRQILGQGPELLVQFQDESVVDDSQLPKDRFSAERLKGVDSTLKIQPAELGDSAMYLCASSLETRANTGELFFGEGSRLTVL.

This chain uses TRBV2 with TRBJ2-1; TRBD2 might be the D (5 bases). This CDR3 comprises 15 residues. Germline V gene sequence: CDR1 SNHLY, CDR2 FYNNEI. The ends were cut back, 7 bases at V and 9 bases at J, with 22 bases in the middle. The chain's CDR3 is CASTVDGSSTSEQFF. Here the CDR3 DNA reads TGTGCCAGCACCGTCGACGGCAGTAGCACTAGTGAGCAGTTCTTC.

CDR3 bases: TGTGCCACCAGCAGAGAGTATAGCTTCGAGCAGTACTTC. Protein: CATSREYSFEQYF. This chain uses TRBV15 with TRBJ2-7; D is unclear. CDR3 size: 13 residues. Per the germline V gene, CDR1 is LNHNV and CDR2 is YYDKDF (reference sequence). V lost 0 bases to trimming and J lost 6 bases, with 9 bases between them.

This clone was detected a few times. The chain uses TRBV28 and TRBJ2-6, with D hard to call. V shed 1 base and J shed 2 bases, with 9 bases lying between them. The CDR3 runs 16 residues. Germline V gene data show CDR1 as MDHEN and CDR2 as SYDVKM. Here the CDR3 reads CASSLLSGAGANVLTF. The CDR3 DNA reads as TGTGCCAGCAGTTTATTATCGGGTGCTGGGGCCAACGTCCTGACTTTC.

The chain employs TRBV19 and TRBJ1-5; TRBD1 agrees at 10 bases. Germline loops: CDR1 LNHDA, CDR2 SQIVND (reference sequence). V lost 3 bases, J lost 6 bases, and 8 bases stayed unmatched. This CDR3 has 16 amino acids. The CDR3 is CASSIRQGAFGQPQHF. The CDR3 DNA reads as TGTGCCAGTAGTATTAGACAGGGGGCGTTTGGTCAGCCCCAGCATTTT.